This T cell receptor (beta chain) was recovered during a study of CD8 T cells in ankylosing spondylitis. Points from the study as a whole: CD8+ by phenotype, disease-linked clones were relatively rare in peripheral blood. Seemingly characteristic of ankylosing spondylitis blood was a TCR beta motif consisting of about 8 highly homologous variants.

Trimming stripped 4 bases from V and 3 bases from J, with 15 bases between. From germline, CDR1 is LGHDT and CDR2 YNNKEL (reference sequence). The CDR3 spans 15 residues. This clonotype appeared many times. The antigen is unknown. TCR beta libraries were made by quantitative 5'-RACE with molecular barcodes. TCRdb analysed the 5' RACE reads with MiXCR anew, one entry per CDR3 protein. Counted here are some 200,000 distinct CDR3 sequences, around a sixth occurring once; the ten biggest clones make up approximately 4.3%. The sequenced material came from blood, either unsorted or a sorted T cell fraction (not recorded which). The receptor was derived from a male donor aged 10-30 years with ankylosing spondylitis or in good health (not recorded which). V and J are TRBV3-1 and TRBJ1-1; TRBD1 might be the D (6 bases). CDR3 sequence (DNA): TGTGCCAGCAGCCCAGACAACTACAGGGACACTGAAGCTTTCTTT. Protein product: CASSPDNYRDTEAFF.